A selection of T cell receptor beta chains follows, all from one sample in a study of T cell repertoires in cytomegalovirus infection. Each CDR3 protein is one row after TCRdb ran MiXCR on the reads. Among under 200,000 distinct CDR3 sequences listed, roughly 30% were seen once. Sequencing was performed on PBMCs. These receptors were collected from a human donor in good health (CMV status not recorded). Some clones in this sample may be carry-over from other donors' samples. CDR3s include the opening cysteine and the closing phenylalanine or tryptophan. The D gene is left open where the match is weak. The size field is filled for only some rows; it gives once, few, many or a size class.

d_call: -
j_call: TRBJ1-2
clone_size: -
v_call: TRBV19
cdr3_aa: CACSAQTVNYGYTF
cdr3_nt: TGTGCCTGCTCTGCGCAGACCGTCAACTATGGCTACACCTTC

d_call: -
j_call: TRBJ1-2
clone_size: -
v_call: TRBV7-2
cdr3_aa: CASSLQSTYGYTF
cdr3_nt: TGTGCCAGCAGCTTGCAATCGACCTATGGCTACACCTTC

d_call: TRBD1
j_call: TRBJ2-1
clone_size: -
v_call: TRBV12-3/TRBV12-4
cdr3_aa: CASSTRTGDTYNEQFF
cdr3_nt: TGTGCCAGCAGTACCCGGACAGGGGATACCTACAATGAGCAGTTCTTC

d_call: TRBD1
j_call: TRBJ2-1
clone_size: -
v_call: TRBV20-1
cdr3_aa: CSAQDRGSYNEQFF
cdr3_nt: TGCAGTGCACAGGACAGGGGATCTTACAATGAGCAGTTCTTC

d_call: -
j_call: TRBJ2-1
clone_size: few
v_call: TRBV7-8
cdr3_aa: CASSLRGRYEQFF
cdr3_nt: TGTGCCAGCAGCCTCAGGGGCAGGTATGAGCAGTTCTTC

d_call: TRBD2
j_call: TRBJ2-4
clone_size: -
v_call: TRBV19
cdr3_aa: CASSQGEGNIQYF
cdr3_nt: TGTGCCAGTAGTCAAGGGGAGGGAAACATTCAGTACTTC

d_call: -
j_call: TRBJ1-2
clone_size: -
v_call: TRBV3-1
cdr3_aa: CASSQDGRTNYGYTF
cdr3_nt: TGTGCCAGCAGCCAAGATGGACGGACTAACTATGGCTACACCTTC

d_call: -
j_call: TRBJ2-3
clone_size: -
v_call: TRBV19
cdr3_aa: CASSISGEDTQYF
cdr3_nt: TGTGCCAGTAGTATCAGTGGTGAAGATACGCAGTATTTT

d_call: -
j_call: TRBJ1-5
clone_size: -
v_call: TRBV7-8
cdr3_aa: CASSPGSFNNVGNQPQHF
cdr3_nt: TGTGCCAGCAGCCCCGGGTCGTTTAATAATGTGGGGAATCAGCCCCAGCATTTT

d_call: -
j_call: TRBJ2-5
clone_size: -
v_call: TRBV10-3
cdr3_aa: CAISAGGGAVPSTQYF
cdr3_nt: TGTGCCATCAGTGCCGGGGGCGGAGCGGTCCCTTCCACCCAGTACTTC

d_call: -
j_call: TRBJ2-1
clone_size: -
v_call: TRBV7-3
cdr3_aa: CASSFAPTSTNEQFF
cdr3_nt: TGTGCCAGCAGCTTCGCTCCGACCTCCACCAATGAGCAGTTCTTC

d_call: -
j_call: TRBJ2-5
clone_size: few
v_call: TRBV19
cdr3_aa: CASSTPIGGFQETQYF
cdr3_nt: TGTGCCAGTAGTACTCCTATAGGAGGGTTCCAAGAGACCCAGTACTTC

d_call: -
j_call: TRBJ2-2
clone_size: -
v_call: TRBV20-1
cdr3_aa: CSASTVTGELFF
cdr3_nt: TGCAGTGCTTCTACAGTAACCGGGGAGCTGTTTTTT

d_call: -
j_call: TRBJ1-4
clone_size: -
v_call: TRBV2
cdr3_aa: CASSPSRESWDF
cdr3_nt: TGTGCCAGCAGTCCTTCTCGGGAGTCTTGGGATTTT

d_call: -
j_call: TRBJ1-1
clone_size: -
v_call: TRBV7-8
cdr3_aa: CASSPAHFRGREMNTEAFF
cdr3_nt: TGTGCCAGCAGCCCGGCCCATTTTCGCGGGAGAGAGATGAACACTGAAGCTTTCTTT

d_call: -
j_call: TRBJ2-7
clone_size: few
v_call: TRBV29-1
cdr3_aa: CSVDLDGSDEQYF
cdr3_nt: TGCAGCGTTGATTTGGACGGTTCGGACGAGCAGTACTTC

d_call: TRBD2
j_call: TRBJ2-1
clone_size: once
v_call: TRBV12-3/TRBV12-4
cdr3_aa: CASRVAGGATNEQFF
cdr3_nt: TGTGCCAGCAGGGTAGCGGGGGGCGCGACCAATGAGCAGTTCTTC

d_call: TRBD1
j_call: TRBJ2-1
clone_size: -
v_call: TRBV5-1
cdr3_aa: CASSLDGQGAQGQFF
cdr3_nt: TGCGCCAGCAGCTTGGATGGACAGGGGGCTCAAGGGCAGTTCTTC

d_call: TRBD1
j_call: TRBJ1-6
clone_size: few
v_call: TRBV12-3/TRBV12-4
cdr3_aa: CASKPGQGGSPLHF
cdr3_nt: TGTGCCAGCAAACCGGGACAGGGAGGTTCACCCCTCCACTTT

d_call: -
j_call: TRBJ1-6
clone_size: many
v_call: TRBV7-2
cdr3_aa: CASSFFRPSSPLHF
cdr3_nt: TGTGCCAGCAGCTTTTTCAGGCCCAGTTCACCCCTCCACTTT

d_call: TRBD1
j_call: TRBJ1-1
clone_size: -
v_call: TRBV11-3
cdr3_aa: CASSLLNRGGTEAFF
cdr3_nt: TGTGCCAGCAGCTTATTGAACAGGGGGGGCACTGAAGCTTTCTTT

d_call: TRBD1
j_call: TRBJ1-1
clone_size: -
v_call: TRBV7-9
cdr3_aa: CASSFSRDRDEAFF
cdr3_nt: TGTGCCAGCAGCTTTTCCCGGGACAGGGATGAAGCTTTCTTT

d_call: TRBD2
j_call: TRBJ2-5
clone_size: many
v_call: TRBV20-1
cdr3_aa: CSPMTSGGEEQYF
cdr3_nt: TGCAGTCCAATGACTAGCGGGGGGGAGGAGCAGTACTTC

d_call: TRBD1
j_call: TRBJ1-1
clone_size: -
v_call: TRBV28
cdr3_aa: CANHRQGSTEAFF
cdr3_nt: TGTGCCAACCACCGACAGGGGAGCACTGAAGCTTTCTTT

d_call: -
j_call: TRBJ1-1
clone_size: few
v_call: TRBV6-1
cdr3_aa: CASSYVGGGTEAFF
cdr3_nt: TGTGCCAGCAGTTACGTTGGAGGGGGCACTGAAGCTTTCTTT

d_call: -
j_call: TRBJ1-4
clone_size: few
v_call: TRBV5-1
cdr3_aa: CASSEEVVRKLFF
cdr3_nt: TGCGCCAGCAGCGAGGAAGTGGTTCGAAAACTGTTTTTT

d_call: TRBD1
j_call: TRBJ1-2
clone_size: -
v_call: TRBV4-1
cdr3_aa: CASSQRTTGFDYGYTF
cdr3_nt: TGCGCCAGCAGCCAACGGACGACAGGGTTCGACTATGGCTACACCTTC

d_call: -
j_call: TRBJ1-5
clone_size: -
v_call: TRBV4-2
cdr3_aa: CASSQGEDQPQHF
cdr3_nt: TGTGCCAGCAGCCAAGGCGAGGATCAGCCCCAGCATTTT

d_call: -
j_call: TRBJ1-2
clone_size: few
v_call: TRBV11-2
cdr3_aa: CASSDPRGSLFNYGYTF
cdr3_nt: TGTGCCAGCAGCGATCCGCGGGGTTCCCTATTTAACTATGGCTACACCTTC

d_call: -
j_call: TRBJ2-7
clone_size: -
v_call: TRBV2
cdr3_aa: CASREGDEQYF
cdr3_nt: TGTGCCAGCAGGGAGGGGGACGAGCAGTACTTC

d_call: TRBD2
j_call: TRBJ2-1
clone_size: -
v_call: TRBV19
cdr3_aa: CASSTISGGWYNEQFF
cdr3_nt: TGTGCCAGTAGTACCATTAGCGGGGGCTGGTACAATGAGCAGTTCTTC

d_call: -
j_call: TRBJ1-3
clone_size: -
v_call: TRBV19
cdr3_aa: CATTASSGNTIYF
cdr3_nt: TGTGCCACCACGGCGTCCTCTGGAAACACCATATATTTT

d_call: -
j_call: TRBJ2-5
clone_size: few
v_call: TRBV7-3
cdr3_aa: CASSLAAGPQETQYF
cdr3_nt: TGTGCCAGCAGCTTGGCTGCCGGACCTCAAGAGACCCAGTACTTC

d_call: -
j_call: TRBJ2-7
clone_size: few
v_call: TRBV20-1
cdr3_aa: CSAPLDLEQYF
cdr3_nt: TGCAGTGCCCCCCTTGATTTAGAGCAGTACTTC

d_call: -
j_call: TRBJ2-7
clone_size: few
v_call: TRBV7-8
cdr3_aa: CASSLELREDYEQYF
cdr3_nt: TGTGCCAGCAGCCTAGAGCTGAGAGAAGATTACGAGCAGTACTTC

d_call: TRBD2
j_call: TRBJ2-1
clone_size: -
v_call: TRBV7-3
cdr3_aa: CASSSTSSGGANEQFF
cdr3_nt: TGTGCCAGCAGCTCGACTTCTAGCGGGGGGGCCAATGAGCAGTTCTTC

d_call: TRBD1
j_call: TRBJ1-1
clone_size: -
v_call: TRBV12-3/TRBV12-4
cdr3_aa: CASKSSGTATEAFF
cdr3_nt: TGTGCCAGCAAATCGTCCGGGACAGCCACTGAAGCTTTCTTT

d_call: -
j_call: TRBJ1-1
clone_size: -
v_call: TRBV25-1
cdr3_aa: CASSESSGPGGNTEAFF
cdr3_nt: TGTGCCAGCAGTGAATCTTCCGGGCCGGGGGGGAACACTGAAGCTTTCTTT

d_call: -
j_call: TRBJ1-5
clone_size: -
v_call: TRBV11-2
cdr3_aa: CASSIDSFNQPQHF
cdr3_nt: TGTGCCAGCAGCATAGACAGCTTCAATCAGCCCCAGCATTTT

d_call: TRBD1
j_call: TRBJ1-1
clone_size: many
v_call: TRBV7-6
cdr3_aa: CASSPRQGRLNTEAFF
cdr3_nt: TGTGCCAGCAGCCCAAGACAGGGAAGGCTGAACACTGAAGCTTTCTTT

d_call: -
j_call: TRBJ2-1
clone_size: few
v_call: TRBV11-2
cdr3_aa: CASARLGNEQFF
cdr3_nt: TGTGCCAGCGCGAGATTGGGGAATGAGCAGTTCTTC

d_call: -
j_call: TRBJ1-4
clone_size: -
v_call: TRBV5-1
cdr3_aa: CASSARGGENEKLFF
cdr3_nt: TGCGCCAGCAGCGCGAGAGGAGGGGAAAATGAAAAACTGTTTTTT

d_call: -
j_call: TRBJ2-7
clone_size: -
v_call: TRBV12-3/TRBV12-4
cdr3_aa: CASRHRDEQYF
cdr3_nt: TGTGCCAGCAGGCATCGCGACGAGCAGTACTTC

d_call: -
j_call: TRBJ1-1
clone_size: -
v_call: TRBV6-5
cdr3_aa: CASSRDTSGGAFF
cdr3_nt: TGTGCCAGCAGTCGGGACACTTCAGGAGGAGCTTTCTTT

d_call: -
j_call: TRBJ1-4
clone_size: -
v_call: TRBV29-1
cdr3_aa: CSGGRPGEKLFF
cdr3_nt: TGCAGCGGGGGGAGGCCCGGTGAAAAACTGTTTTTT

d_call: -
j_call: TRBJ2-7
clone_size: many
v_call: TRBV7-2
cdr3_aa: CASGRASYEQYF
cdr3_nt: TGTGCCAGCGGTAGGGCCTCCTACGAGCAGTACTTC

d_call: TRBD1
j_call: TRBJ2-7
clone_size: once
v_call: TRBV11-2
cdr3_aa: CASSLEGTGTYEQYF
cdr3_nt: TGTGCCAGCAGCTTAGAAGGGACAGGGACCTACGAGCAGTACTTC

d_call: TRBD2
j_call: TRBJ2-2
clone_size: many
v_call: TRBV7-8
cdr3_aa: CASSPWTSGGGTGELFF
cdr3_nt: TGTGCCAGCAGCCCGTGGACTAGCGGGGGGGGGACCGGGGAGCTGTTTTTT

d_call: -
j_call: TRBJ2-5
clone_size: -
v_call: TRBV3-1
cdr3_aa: CASSSRGGGETQYF
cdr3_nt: TGTGCCAGCAGCTCTCGAGGGGGGGGGGAGACCCAGTACTTC

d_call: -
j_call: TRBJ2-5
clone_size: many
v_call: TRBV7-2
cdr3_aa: CASSLNREETQYF
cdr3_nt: TGTGCCAGCAGCTTAAACAGGGAGGAGACCCAGTACTTC

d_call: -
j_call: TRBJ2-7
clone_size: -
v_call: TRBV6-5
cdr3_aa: CASSYSRAYEQYF
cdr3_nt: TGTGCCAGCAGTTACTCGAGGGCCTACGAGCAGTACTTC